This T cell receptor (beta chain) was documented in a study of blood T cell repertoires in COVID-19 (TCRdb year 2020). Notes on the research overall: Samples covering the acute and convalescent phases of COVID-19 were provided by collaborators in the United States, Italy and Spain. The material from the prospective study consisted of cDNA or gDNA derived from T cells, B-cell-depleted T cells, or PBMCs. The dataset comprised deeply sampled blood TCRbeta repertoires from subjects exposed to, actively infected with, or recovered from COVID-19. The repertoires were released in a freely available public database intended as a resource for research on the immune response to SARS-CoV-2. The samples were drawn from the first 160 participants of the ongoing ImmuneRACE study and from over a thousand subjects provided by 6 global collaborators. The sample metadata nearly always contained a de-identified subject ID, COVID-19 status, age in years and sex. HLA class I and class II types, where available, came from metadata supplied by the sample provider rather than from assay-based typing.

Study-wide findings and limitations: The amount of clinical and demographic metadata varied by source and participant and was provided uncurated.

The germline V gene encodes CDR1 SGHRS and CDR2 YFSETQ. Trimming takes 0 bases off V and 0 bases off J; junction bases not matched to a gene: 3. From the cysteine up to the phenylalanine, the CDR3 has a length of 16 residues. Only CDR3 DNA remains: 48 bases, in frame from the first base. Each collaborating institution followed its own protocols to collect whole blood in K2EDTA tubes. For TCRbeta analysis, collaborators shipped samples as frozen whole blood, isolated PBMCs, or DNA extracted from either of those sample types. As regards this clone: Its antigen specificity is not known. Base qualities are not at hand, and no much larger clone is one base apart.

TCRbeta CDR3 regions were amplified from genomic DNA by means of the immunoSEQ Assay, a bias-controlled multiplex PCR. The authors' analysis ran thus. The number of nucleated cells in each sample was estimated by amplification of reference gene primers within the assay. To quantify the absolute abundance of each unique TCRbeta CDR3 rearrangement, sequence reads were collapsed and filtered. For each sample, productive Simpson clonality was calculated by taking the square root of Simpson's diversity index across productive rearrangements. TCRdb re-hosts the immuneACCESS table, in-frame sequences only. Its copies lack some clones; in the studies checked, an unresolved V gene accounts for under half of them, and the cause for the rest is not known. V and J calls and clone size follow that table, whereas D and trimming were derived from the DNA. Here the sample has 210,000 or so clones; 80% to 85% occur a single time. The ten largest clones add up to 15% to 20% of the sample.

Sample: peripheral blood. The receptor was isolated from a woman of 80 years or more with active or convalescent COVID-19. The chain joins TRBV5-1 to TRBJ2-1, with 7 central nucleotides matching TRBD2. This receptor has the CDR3 CASSLAGGSSYNEQFF. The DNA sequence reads TGCGCCAGCAGCTTGGCCGGGGGGAGCTCCTACAATGAGCAGTTCTTC.